These T cell receptor beta chains were read from a single sample in a study of T cell repertoires in cytomegalovirus infection. Antigens for these TCRs are unknown. TCRdb used MiXCR to reprocess the reads, holding one entry per CDR3 protein. The sample yields hundreds of thousands of distinct CDR3 sequences, roughly 31% seen once. The material sequenced was cultured CD8+ T cells from PBMCs, taken from culture after CMV antigen stimulation. The receptors shown here come from a human donor in good health (CMV status not recorded). Some clones in this sample may be carry-over from other donors' samples. Both conserved end residues are part of each CDR3. Fields, in order: CDR3 protein, CDR3 DNA, V gene, clone size, D gene, J gene. D genes are given only for firm matches. Size is omitted from some rows. Given values are once, few, many or a class for expanded clones.

cdr3_aa: CASSYSVWQNSNQPQHF; cdr3_nt: TGTGCCAGCAGTTACTCAGTGTGGCAGAATAGCAATCAGCCCCAGCATTTT; v_call: TRBV6-2/TRBV6-3; clone_size: NA; d_call: NA; j_call: TRBJ1-5
cdr3_aa: CASSQGRRAPYTQYF; cdr3_nt: TGCGCCAGCAGCCAAGGGCGTCGGGCTCCCTATACGCAGTATTTT; v_call: TRBV4-1; clone_size: few; d_call: NA; j_call: TRBJ2-3
cdr3_aa: CASSSLGGVLNSPLHF; cdr3_nt: TGTGCCAGCAGCAGCCTAGGAGGGGTCCTTAATTCACCCCTCCACTTT; v_call: TRBV7-9; clone_size: NA; d_call: NA; j_call: TRBJ1-6
cdr3_aa: CASRGQYNEQFF; cdr3_nt: TGTGCCAGTAGGGGACAGTACAATGAGCAGTTCTTC; v_call: TRBV19; clone_size: NA; d_call: TRBD1; j_call: TRBJ2-1
cdr3_aa: CASSADVDRANEQFF; cdr3_nt: TGTGCCAGCAGCGCCGACGTGGACAGGGCCAATGAGCAGTTCTTC; v_call: TRBV9; clone_size: NA; d_call: TRBD1; j_call: TRBJ2-1
cdr3_aa: CASSGDGDSNPYEQYF; cdr3_nt: TGTGCCAGCAGCGGAGACGGCGACAGTAACCCCTACGAGCAGTACTTC; v_call: TRBV7-9; clone_size: few; d_call: NA; j_call: TRBJ2-7
cdr3_aa: CATSDPGDPGELFF; cdr3_nt: TGTGCCACCAGTGACCCAGGGGATCCCGGGGAGCTGTTTTTT; v_call: TRBV24-1; clone_size: NA; d_call: NA; j_call: TRBJ2-2
cdr3_aa: CASTGRDGPSGANVLTF; cdr3_nt: TGTGCCAGCACCGGGAGGGACGGCCCGTCTGGGGCCAACGTCCTGACTTTC; v_call: TRBV9; clone_size: NA; d_call: TRBD2; j_call: TRBJ2-6
cdr3_aa: CASSFRAGTDTQYF; cdr3_nt: TGTGCCAGCAGTTTTAGGGCCGGCACAGATACGCAGTATTTT; v_call: TRBV12-3/TRBV12-4; clone_size: NA; d_call: NA; j_call: TRBJ2-3
cdr3_aa: CASTGRPYGYTF; cdr3_nt: TGTGCCAGCACGGGCAGACCCTATGGCTACACCTTC; v_call: TRBV2; clone_size: NA; d_call: NA; j_call: TRBJ1-2
cdr3_aa: CAISQTGGGTEAFF; cdr3_nt: TGTGCCATCAGCCAAACAGGGGGAGGGACTGAAGCTTTCTTT; v_call: TRBV10-3; clone_size: few; d_call: TRBD1; j_call: TRBJ1-1
cdr3_aa: CASSSVLQETQYF; cdr3_nt: TGTGCCAGCAGTTCTGTACTCCAAGAGACCCAGTACTTC; v_call: TRBV6-2/TRBV6-3; clone_size: NA; d_call: NA; j_call: TRBJ2-5
cdr3_aa: CASRPQGTEAFF; cdr3_nt: TGTGCCAGCAGACCTCAGGGAACTGAAGCTTTCTTT; v_call: TRBV28; clone_size: NA; d_call: NA; j_call: TRBJ1-1
cdr3_aa: CASSIGTQSYNEQFF; cdr3_nt: TGTGCCAGTAGTATAGGGACACAGTCCTACAATGAGCAGTTCTTC; v_call: TRBV19; clone_size: NA; d_call: NA; j_call: TRBJ2-1
cdr3_aa: CASSDMGLGEQPQHF; cdr3_nt: TGTGCCAGCAGTGACATGGGTCTCGGGGAGCAGCCCCAGCATTTT; v_call: TRBV6-5; clone_size: NA; d_call: NA; j_call: TRBJ1-5
cdr3_aa: CASSVSPGQGAASTEAFF; cdr3_nt: TGCGCCAGCAGTGTATCTCCGGGACAGGGGGCGGCGAGCACTGAAGCTTTCTTT; v_call: TRBV10-2; clone_size: few; d_call: TRBD1; j_call: TRBJ1-1
cdr3_aa: CASSQTRGGPFDNEQFF; cdr3_nt: TGCGCCAGCAGCCAAACGCGGGGGGGCCCCTTCGACAATGAGCAGTTCTTC; v_call: TRBV4-3; clone_size: few; d_call: TRBD2; j_call: TRBJ2-1
cdr3_aa: CASSLASRPTNEKLFF; cdr3_nt: TGTGCCAGCAGCTTAGCCTCCAGGCCAACTAATGAAAAACTGTTTTTT; v_call: TRBV7-8; clone_size: NA; d_call: NA; j_call: TRBJ1-4
cdr3_aa: CASSPGVRTGWSNEQFF; cdr3_nt: TGTGCCAGCTCACCAGGGGTCCGGACAGGGTGGAGCAATGAGCAGTTCTTC; v_call: TRBV18; clone_size: few; d_call: TRBD1; j_call: TRBJ2-1
cdr3_aa: CASSYVGGANEQFF; cdr3_nt: TGTGCCAGCAGTTACGTCGGGGGGGCCAATGAGCAGTTCTTC; v_call: TRBV6-5; clone_size: few; d_call: TRBD2; j_call: TRBJ2-1
cdr3_aa: CASGWTEATEQFF; cdr3_nt: TGTGCCAGCGGGTGGACGGAGGCCACTGAGCAGTTCTTC; v_call: TRBV7-3; clone_size: few; d_call: NA; j_call: TRBJ2-1
cdr3_aa: CASISRTPSYNEQFF; cdr3_nt: TGTGCCAGCATCTCGAGGACTCCATCCTACAATGAGCAGTTCTTC; v_call: TRBV5-5; clone_size: NA; d_call: NA; j_call: TRBJ2-1
cdr3_aa: CASSGYRDRGTITNYGYTF; cdr3_nt: TGTGCCAGTAGTGGATACCGGGATCGAGGAACCATTACTAACTATGGCTACACCTTC; v_call: TRBV19; clone_size: few; d_call: NA; j_call: TRBJ1-2
cdr3_aa: CASSKDSGTFNSAYEQYF; cdr3_nt: TGTGCCAGCAGCAAGGACAGCGGGACTTTTAATTCCGCCTACGAGCAGTACTTC; v_call: TRBV6-8; clone_size: NA; d_call: NA; j_call: TRBJ2-7
cdr3_aa: CASSLFRQGARTEAFF; cdr3_nt: TGTGCCAGCAGCTTATTCCGGCAGGGGGCGCGAACTGAAGCTTTCTTT; v_call: TRBV7-2; clone_size: many; d_call: TRBD1; j_call: TRBJ1-1
cdr3_aa: CASSHRGGYNEQFF; cdr3_nt: TGTGCCAGTAGCCATAGGGGGGGCTACAATGAGCAGTTCTTC; v_call: TRBV19; clone_size: few; d_call: NA; j_call: TRBJ2-1
cdr3_aa: CASSPPGTGGGGPTNQPQHF; cdr3_nt: TGCGCCAGCAGCCCACCCGGGACAGGGGGCGGGGGCCCAACGAATCAGCCCCAGCATTTT; v_call: TRBV5-1; clone_size: NA; d_call: TRBD1; j_call: TRBJ1-5
cdr3_aa: CASSQASRYGYTF; cdr3_nt: TGCGCCAGCAGCCAAGCTTCCCGCTATGGCTACACCTTC; v_call: TRBV4-1; clone_size: few; d_call: NA; j_call: TRBJ1-2
cdr3_aa: CASRYKGQSQPQHF; cdr3_nt: TGTGCCAGTCGCTACAAGGGCCAAAGTCAGCCCCAGCATTTT; v_call: TRBV6-5; clone_size: NA; d_call: NA; j_call: TRBJ1-5
cdr3_aa: CATSDLPGGLVDTQYF; cdr3_nt: TGTGCCACCAGTGATTTGCCAGGGGGCCTAGTAGATACGCAGTATTTT; v_call: TRBV24-1; clone_size: few; d_call: TRBD1; j_call: TRBJ2-3
cdr3_aa: CASSSEGVPNQPQHF; cdr3_nt: TGTGCCAGCAGTTCTGAAGGGGTACCCAATCAGCCCCAGCATTTT; v_call: TRBV28; clone_size: few; d_call: NA; j_call: TRBJ1-5
cdr3_aa: CARRDRGSGELFF; cdr3_nt: TGTGCCCGTCGGGACAGGGGGTCCGGGGAGCTGTTTTTT; v_call: TRBV2; clone_size: NA; d_call: TRBD1; j_call: TRBJ2-2
cdr3_aa: CASSGQITGQIANTGELFF; cdr3_nt: TGTGCCAGCAGCGGACAAATCACAGGACAGATCGCGAACACCGGGGAGCTGTTTTTT; v_call: TRBV7-9; clone_size: few; d_call: NA; j_call: TRBJ2-2
cdr3_aa: CASSLGLAGGGHIDTQYF; cdr3_nt: TGTGCCAGCAGTTTAGGGCTAGCGGGGGGGGGGCACATAGATACGCAGTATTTT; v_call: TRBV27; clone_size: NA; d_call: TRBD2; j_call: TRBJ2-3
cdr3_aa: CASSYSGYVNTEAFF; cdr3_nt: TGTGCCAGCAGTTACTCCGGATACGTGAACACTGAAGCTTTCTTT; v_call: TRBV6-5; clone_size: NA; d_call: NA; j_call: TRBJ1-1
cdr3_aa: CASSLGLILAKNIQYF; cdr3_nt: TGTGCCAGCAGCTTGGGACTGATTCTAGCCAAAAACATTCAGTACTTC; v_call: TRBV11-2; clone_size: NA; d_call: NA; j_call: TRBJ2-4
cdr3_aa: CASSSHTFGPQHF; cdr3_nt: TGTGCCAGTAGTTCCCACACCTTCGGGCCCCAGCATTTT; v_call: TRBV19; clone_size: NA; d_call: NA; j_call: TRBJ1-5
cdr3_aa: CASSLVGLYNEQFF; cdr3_nt: TGTGCCAGCAGCTTAGTGGGTCTTTACAATGAGCAGTTCTTC; v_call: TRBV7-6; clone_size: many; d_call: NA; j_call: TRBJ2-1
cdr3_aa: CASSFLAGGTQYF; cdr3_nt: TGTGCCAGCAGCTTTCTAGCGGGGGGGACCCAGTACTTC; v_call: TRBV5-6; clone_size: few; d_call: TRBD2; j_call: TRBJ2-5
cdr3_aa: CSARVTSGGNEQFF; cdr3_nt: TGCAGTGCTAGAGTTACTAGCGGGGGCAATGAGCAGTTCTTC; v_call: TRBV20-1; clone_size: NA; d_call: TRBD2; j_call: TRBJ2-1
cdr3_aa: CASILSDSLNQPQHF; cdr3_nt: TGTGCCAGCATCCTTTCGGACAGCCTCAATCAGCCCCAGCATTTT; v_call: TRBV28; clone_size: NA; d_call: NA; j_call: TRBJ1-5
cdr3_aa: CASSFVDTSYEQYF; cdr3_nt: TGTGCCAGCAGTTTTGTCGACACCTCCTACGAGCAGTACTTC; v_call: TRBV27; clone_size: few; d_call: NA; j_call: TRBJ2-7
cdr3_aa: CASSTYSDSTSGNTIYF; cdr3_nt: TGTGCCAGCAGTACTTATTCCGACAGCACCTCTGGAAACACCATATATTTT; v_call: TRBV28; clone_size: few; d_call: NA; j_call: TRBJ1-3
cdr3_aa: CASSLEVGGQETQYF; cdr3_nt: TGTGCCAGCAGCTTAGAGGTCGGGGGACAAGAGACCCAGTACTTC; v_call: TRBV7-9; clone_size: many; d_call: NA; j_call: TRBJ2-5
cdr3_aa: CASSPPRDGARNIQYF; cdr3_nt: TGCGCCAGCAGCCCTCCCCGGGACGGAGCGAGAAACATTCAGTACTTC; v_call: TRBV4-1; clone_size: many; d_call: NA; j_call: TRBJ2-4
cdr3_aa: CASSHPGTAPNEQFF; cdr3_nt: TGCGCCAGCAGCCACCCAGGGACGGCACCAAATGAGCAGTTCTTC; v_call: TRBV4-1; clone_size: few; d_call: NA; j_call: TRBJ2-1
cdr3_aa: CASSSDSYNEKLFF; cdr3_nt: TGTGCCAGCAGTTCGGACAGCTATAATGAAAAACTGTTTTTT; v_call: TRBV5-6; clone_size: many; d_call: NA; j_call: TRBJ1-4
cdr3_aa: CASSGGPGQGDTEAFF; cdr3_nt: TGTGCCAGCAGCGGAGGCCCCGGACAGGGAGACACTGAAGCTTTCTTT; v_call: TRBV7-9; clone_size: many; d_call: TRBD1; j_call: TRBJ1-1
cdr3_aa: CASSLTPLVPGSGGYTF; cdr3_nt: TGTGCCAGCAGTTTAACCCCACTCGTACCGGGATCTGGGGGCTACACCTTC; v_call: TRBV12-3/TRBV12-4; clone_size: few; d_call: NA; j_call: TRBJ1-2
cdr3_aa: CASSSLGTGSGYTF; cdr3_nt: TGTGCCAGCAGTTCTCTTGGGACAGGGTCCGGCTACACCTTC; v_call: TRBV27; clone_size: few; d_call: TRBD1; j_call: TRBJ1-2
cdr3_aa: CASILVRTGSNTEAFF; cdr3_nt: TGTGCCAGCATCCTTGTGAGGACAGGGTCGAACACTGAAGCTTTCTTT; v_call: TRBV5-5; clone_size: NA; d_call: TRBD1; j_call: TRBJ1-1
cdr3_aa: CSVVSEGEGDGYTF; cdr3_nt: TGCAGCGTTGTATCGGAGGGGGAAGGAGACGGCTACACCTTC; v_call: TRBV29-1; clone_size: NA; d_call: NA; j_call: TRBJ1-2
cdr3_aa: CASDQGPGELFF; cdr3_nt: TGTGCCAGCGATCAGGGGCCCGGGGAGCTGTTTTTT; v_call: TRBV7-6; clone_size: NA; d_call: NA; j_call: TRBJ2-2